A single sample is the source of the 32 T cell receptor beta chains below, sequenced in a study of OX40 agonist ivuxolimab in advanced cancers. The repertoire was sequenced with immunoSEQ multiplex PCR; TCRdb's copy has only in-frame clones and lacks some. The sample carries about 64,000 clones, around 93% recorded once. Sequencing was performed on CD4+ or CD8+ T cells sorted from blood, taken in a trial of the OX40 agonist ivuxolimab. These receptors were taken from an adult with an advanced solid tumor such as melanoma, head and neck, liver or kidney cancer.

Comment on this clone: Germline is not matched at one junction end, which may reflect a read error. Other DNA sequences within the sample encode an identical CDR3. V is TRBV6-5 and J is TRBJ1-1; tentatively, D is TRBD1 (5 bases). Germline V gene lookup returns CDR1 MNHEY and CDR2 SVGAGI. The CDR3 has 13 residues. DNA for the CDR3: TGTGCCAGCACCCCCCGACAGAACACTGAGGCTTTCTTT. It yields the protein CASTPRQNTEAFF.

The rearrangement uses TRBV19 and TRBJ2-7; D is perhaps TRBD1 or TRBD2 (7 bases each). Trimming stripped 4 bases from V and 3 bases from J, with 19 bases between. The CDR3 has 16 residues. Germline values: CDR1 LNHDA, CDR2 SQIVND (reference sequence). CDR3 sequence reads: CASSKGSTGRVYEQYF. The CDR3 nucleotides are TGTGCCAGTAGTAAGGGGTCGACAGGGAGGGTCTACGAGCAGTACTTC.

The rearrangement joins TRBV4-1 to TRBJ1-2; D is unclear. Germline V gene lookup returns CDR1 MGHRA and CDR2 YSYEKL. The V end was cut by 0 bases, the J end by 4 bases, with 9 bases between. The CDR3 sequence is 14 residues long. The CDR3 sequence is CASSQDALGYGYTF. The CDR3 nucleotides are TGCGCCAGCAGCCAAGACGCCCTCGGCTATGGCTACACCTTC.

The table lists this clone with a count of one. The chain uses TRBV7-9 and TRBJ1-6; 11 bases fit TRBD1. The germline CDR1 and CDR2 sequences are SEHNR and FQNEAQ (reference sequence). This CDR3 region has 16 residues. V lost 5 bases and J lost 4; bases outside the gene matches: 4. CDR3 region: CASSQGQGAYNSPLHF. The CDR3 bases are TGTGCCAGCAGCCAAGGACAGGGGGCATATAATTCACCCCTCCACTTT. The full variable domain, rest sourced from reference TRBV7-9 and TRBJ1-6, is DTGVSQNPRHKITKRGQNVTFRCDPISEHNRLYWYRQTLGQGPEFLTYFQNEAQLEKSRLLSDRFSAERPKGSFSTLEIQRTEQGDSAMYLCASSQGQGAYNSPLHFGNGTRLTVT.

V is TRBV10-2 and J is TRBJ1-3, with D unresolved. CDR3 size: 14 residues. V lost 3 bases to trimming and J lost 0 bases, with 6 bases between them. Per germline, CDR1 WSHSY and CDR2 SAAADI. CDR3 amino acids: CASSDIPSGNTIYF. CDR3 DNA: TGCGCCAGCAGTGATATTCCCTCTGGAAACACCATATATTTT.

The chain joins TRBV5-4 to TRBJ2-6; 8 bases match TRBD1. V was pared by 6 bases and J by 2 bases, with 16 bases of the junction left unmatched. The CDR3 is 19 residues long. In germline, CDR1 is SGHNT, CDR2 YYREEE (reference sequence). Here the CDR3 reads CASTPTRIGTGAGANVLTF. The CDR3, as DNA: TGTGCCAGCACCCCGACTCGCATCGGGACAGGAGCTGGGGCCAACGTCCTGACTTTC.

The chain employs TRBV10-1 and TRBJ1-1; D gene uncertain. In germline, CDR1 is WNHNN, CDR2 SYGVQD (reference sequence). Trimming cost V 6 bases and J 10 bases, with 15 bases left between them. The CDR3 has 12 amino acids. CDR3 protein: CASRSGAGVAFF. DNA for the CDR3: TGCGCCAGCAGAAGCGGCGCTGGAGTAGCTTTCTTT.

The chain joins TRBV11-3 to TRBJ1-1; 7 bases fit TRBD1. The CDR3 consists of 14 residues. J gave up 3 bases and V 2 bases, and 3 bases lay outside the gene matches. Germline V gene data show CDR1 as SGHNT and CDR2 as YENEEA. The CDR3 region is CASSLNTGDTEAFF. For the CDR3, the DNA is TGTGCCAGCAGCTTAAACACAGGGGACACTGAAGCTTTCTTT.

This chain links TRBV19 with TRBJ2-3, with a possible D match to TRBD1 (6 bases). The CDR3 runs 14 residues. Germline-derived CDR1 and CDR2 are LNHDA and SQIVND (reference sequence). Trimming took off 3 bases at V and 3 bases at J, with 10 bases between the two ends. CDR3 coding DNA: TGTGCCAGTAGTATCGCTAGGGGGACAGATACGCAGTATTTT. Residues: CASSIARGTDTQYF.

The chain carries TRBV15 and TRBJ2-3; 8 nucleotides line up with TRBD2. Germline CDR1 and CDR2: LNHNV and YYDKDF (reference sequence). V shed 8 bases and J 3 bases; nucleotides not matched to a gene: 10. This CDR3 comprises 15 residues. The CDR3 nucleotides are TGTGCCACCGGCTGGGGCCGGGAGGGAACAGATACGCAGTATTTT. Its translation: CATGWGREGTDTQYF.

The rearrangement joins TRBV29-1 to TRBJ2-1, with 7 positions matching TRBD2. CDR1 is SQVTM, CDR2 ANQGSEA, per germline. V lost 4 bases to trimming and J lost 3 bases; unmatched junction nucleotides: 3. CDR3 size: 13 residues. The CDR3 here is CSVVLAGYNEQFF. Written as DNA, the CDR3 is TGCAGCGTTGTCTTAGCGGGCTACAATGAGCAGTTCTTC.

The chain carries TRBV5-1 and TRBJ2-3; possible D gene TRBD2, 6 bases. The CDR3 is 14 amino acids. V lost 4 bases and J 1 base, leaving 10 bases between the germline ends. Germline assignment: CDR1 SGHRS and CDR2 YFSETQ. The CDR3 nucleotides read TGCGCCAGCAGCCGGGCTAGCGGCACAGATACGCAGTATTTT. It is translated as CASSRASGTDTQYF.

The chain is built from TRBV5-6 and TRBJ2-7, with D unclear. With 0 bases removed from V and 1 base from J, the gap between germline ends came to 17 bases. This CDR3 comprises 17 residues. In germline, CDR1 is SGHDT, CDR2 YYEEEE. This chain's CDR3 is CASSLAGFSTKSYEQYF. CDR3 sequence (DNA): TGTGCCAGCAGCTTGGCCGGATTTAGTACCAAATCCTACGAGCAGTACTTC.

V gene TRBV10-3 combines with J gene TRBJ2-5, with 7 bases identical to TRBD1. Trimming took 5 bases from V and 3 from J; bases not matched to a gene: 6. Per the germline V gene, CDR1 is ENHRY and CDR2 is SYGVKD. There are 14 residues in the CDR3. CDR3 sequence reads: CAISLKGQKETQYF. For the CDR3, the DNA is TGTGCCATCAGTCTTAAGGGACAGAAAGAGACCCAGTACTTC.

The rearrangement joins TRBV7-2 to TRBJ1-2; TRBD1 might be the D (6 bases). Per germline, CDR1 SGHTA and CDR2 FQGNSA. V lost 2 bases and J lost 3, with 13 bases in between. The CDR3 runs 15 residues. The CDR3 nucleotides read TGTGCCAGCAGCTTACAGGGGAGGGACGACTATGGCTACACCTTC. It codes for CASSLQGRDDYGYTF.

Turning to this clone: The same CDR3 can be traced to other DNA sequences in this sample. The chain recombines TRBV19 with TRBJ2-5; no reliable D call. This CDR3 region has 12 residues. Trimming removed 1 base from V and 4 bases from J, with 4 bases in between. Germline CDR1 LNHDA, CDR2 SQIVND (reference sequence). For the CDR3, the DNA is TGTGCCAGTAGTATAGGAGGAGAGACCCAGTACTTC. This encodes CASSIGGETQYF.

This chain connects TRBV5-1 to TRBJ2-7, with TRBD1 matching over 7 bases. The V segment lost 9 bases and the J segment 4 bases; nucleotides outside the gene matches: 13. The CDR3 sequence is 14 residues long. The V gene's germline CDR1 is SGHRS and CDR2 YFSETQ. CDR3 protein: CATSPDRELYEQYF. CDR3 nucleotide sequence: TGCGCCACCTCCCCCGACAGGGAACTTTACGAGCAGTACTTC.

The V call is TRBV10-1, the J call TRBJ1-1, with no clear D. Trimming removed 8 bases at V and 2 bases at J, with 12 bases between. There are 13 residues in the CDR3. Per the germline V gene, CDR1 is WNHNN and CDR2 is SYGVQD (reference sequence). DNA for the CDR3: TGCGCCAGCTCCTCCGGGGTTAACACTGAAGCTTTCTTT. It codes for CASSSGVNTEAFF.

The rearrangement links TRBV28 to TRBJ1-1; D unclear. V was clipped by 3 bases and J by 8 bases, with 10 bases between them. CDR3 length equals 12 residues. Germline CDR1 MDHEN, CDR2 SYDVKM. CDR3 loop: CASSLPTLEAFF. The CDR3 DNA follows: TGTGCCAGCAGTTTGCCTACACTCGAAGCTTTCTTT.

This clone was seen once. The CDR3 is CASSPGGQIYGYTF. DNA of the CDR3: TGTGCCAGTAGTCCGGGGGGACAGATCTATGGCTACACCTTC. The chain has TRBV19 and TRBJ1-2; TRBD1 matches at 7 bases. V shed 5 bases, J shed 4 bases, and the junction held 7 bases outside the gene matches. Per germline, CDR1 LNHDA and CDR2 SQIVND (reference sequence). The CDR3 consists of 14 residues.

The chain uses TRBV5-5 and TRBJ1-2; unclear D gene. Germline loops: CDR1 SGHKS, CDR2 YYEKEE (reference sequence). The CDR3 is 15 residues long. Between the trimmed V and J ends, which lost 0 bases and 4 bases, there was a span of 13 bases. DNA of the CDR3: TGTGCCAGCAGCTTGGCGGCCAGGTTGAGCTATGGCTACACCTTC. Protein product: CASSLAARLSYGYTF.

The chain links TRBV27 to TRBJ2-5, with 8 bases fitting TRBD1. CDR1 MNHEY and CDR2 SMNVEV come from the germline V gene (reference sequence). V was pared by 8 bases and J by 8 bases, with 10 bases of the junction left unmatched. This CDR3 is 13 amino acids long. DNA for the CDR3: TGTGCCAGCGGACTCGGACAGGGTGGAACCCAGTACTTC. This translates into CASGLGQGGTQYF.

CDR3 in amino acids: CASSVSYPTGELFF. CDR3 sequence (DNA): TGCGCCAGCAGTGTCAGCTACCCCACCGGGGAGCTGTTTTTT. The V gene is TRBV10-1, the J gene TRBJ2-2, with D uncertain. The CDR3 runs to 14 residues. Trimming stripped 4 bases from V and 4 bases from J, with 10 bases between. Germline V gene sequence: CDR1 WNHNN, CDR2 SYGVQD (reference sequence).

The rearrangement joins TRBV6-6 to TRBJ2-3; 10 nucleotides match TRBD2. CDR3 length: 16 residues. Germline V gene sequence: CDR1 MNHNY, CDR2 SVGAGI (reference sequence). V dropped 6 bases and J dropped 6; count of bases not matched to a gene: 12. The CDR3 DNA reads TGTGCCAGCAGACCGACTCTAGCGGGAGAGTCGGATACGCAGTATTTT. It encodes CASRPTLAGESDTQYF.

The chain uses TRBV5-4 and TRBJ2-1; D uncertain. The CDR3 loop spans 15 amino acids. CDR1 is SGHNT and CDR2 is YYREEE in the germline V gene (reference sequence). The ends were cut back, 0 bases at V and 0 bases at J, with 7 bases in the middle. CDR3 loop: CASSLDTSSYNEQFF. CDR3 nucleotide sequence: TGTGCCAGCAGCTTGGACACGAGCTCCTACAATGAGCAGTTCTTC.

The CDR3 bases are TGTGCCAGCAGTTACTCGGTCGGGGGACCAGATACGCAGTATTTT. Translated: CASSYSVGGPDTQYF. This chain uses TRBV6-6 with TRBJ2-3; tentative D call: TRBD2 (6 bases). Trimming took 0 bases from V and 4 from J, leaving 11 bases between them. CDR3 length: 15 amino acids. Per germline, CDR1 MNHNY and CDR2 SVGAGI (reference sequence).

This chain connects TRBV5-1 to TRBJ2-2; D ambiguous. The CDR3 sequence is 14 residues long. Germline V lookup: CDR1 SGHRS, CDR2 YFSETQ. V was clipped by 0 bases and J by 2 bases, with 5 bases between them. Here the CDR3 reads CASSLGYNTGELFF. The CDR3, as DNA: TGCGCCAGCAGCTTGGGGTATAACACCGGGGAGCTGTTTTTT.

CDR3: CASSLVGGTSEQYF. The CDR3 DNA reads TGTGCCAGCAGCTTAGTTGGCGGGACTAGCGAGCAGTACTTC. This chain joins TRBV7-9 and TRBJ2-7, with TRBD2 matching 8 bases. The CDR3 totals 14 residues. Losses at the gene ends were 1 base for V and 6 bases for J; bases not matched to a gene: 5. The germline V gene encodes CDR1 SEHNR and CDR2 FQNEAQ (reference sequence).

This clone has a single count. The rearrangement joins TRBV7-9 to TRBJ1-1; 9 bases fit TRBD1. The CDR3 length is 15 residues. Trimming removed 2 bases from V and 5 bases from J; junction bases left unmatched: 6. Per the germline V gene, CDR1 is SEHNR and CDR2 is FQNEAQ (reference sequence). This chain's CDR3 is CASSLPPGTGTEAFF. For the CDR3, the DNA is TGTGCCAGCAGCTTACCTCCCGGGACAGGGACTGAAGCTTTCTTT.

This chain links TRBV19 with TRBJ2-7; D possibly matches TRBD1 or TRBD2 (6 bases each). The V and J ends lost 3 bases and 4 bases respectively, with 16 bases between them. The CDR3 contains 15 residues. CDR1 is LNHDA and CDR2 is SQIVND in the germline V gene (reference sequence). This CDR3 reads CASSIKEGVGYEQYF. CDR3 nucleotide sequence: TGTGCCAGTAGTATTAAGGAGGGGGTCGGATACGAGCAGTACTTC.

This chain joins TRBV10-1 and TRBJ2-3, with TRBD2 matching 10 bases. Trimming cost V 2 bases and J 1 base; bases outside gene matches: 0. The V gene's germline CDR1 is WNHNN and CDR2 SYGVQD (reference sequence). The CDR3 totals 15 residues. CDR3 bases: TGCGCCAGCAGTGAGGGACTAGCGGGCACAGATACGCAGTATTTT. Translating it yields CASSEGLAGTDTQYF.

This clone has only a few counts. The chain's CDR3 is CASSPAGRNTEAFF. The CDR3 DNA reads as TGTGCCAGCTCACCCGCCGGGCGGAACACTGAAGCTTTCTTT. This sequence joins TRBV18 and TRBJ1-1; D remains unclear. Germline values: CDR1 KGHSH, CDR2 LQKENI. The CDR3 runs to 14 residues. Trimming took off 3 bases at V and 1 base at J, with 9 bases between the two ends.